This entry concerns a single T cell receptor (beta chain). Its antigen remains unknown. TCRdb's table, derived via immunoSEQ multiplex PCR, lists solely in-frame clones and lacks some. The data hold 45,000 to 70,000 clones, with roughly nine tenths observed a single time. Trimming removed 4 bases from V and 1 base from J, with 8 bases in between. The CDR3 length is 13 residues. In germline, CDR1 is SGHRS, CDR2 YFSETQ. The record originates from a study of T cell responses to AZD1222 COVID-19 vaccine. Study-level results: None of the repertoires were sampled until the peak T cell response had passed. Donors were largely white British and mainly female; clonal diversity was possibly underestimated. Seropositive AZD1222 recipients at baseline numbered only five to seven. Regions 160-218 and 743-854 dominated among vaccine-associated CD4 TCRs spanning spike.

The sequencing here drew on peripheral blood, taken 28 days after the second AZD1222 dose. The source is an adult who received the AZD1222 COVID-19 vaccine. The chain has TRBV5-1 and TRBJ2-5; possibly TRBD1 or TRBD2 for D (5 bases each). In nucleotides, the CDR3 is TGCGCCAGCAGCCCGGGGACCCAAGAGACCCAGTACTTC. Protein sequence: CASSPGTQETQYF.